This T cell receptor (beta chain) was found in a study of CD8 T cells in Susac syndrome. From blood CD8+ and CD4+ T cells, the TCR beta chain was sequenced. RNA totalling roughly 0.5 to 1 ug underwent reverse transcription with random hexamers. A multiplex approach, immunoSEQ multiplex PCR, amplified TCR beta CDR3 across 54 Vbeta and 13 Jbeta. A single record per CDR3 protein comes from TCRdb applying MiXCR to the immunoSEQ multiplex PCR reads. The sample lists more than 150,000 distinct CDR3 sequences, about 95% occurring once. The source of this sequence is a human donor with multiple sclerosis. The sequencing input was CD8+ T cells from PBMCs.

The CDR3 protein is CAWSSGDGGGYTF. The CDR3 DNA sequence: TGTGCCTGGAGTTCAGGGGACGGCGGTGGCTACACCTTC. This sequence joins TRBV30 and TRBJ1-2, with D perhaps matching TRBD1 (6 bases). The CDR3 is 13 residues long. The V end was cut by 2 bases, the J end by 7 bases, with 14 bases between. CDR1 is GTSNPN and CDR2 is SVGIG in the germline V gene (reference sequence). The whole variable domain, remainder taken from reference TRBV30 and TRBJ1-2, is SQTIHQWPATLVQPVGSPLSLECTVEGTSNPNLYWYRQAAGRGLQLLFYSVGIGQISSEVPQNLSASRPQDRQFILSSKKLLLSDSGFYLCAWSSGDGGGYTFGSGTRLTVV.